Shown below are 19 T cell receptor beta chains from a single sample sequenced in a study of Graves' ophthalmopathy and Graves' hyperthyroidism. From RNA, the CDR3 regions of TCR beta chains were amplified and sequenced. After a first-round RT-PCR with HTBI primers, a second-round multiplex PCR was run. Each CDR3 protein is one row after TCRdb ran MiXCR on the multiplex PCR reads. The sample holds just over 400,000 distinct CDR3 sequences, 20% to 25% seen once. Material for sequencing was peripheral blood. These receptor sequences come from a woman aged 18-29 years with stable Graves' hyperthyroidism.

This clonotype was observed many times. CDR3 sequence (DNA): TGTGCCAGCAGTTATTTCGGGGTGAACACTGAAGCTTTCTTT. The encoded protein is CASSYFGVNTEAFF. The chain is built from TRBV28 and TRBJ1-1; D gene uncertain. CDR3 length equals 14 residues. The germline V and J ends were trimmed by 4 bases and 0 bases, with 9 bases remaining between them. Per germline, CDR1 MDHEN and CDR2 SYDVKM.

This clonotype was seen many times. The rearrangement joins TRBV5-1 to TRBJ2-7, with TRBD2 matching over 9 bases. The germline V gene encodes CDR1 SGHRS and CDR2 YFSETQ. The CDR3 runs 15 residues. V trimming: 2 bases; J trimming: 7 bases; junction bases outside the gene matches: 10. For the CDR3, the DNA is TGCGCCAGCAGCTTTCTAGCGGGAACGGGCAATGAGCAGTACTTC. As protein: CASSFLAGTGNEQYF. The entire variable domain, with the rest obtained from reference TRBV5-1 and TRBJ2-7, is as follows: KAGVTQTPRYLIKTRGQQVTLSCSPISGHRSVSWYQQTPGQGLQFLFEYFSETQRNKGNFPGRFSGRQFSNSRSEMNVSTLELGDSALYLCASSFLAGTGNEQYFGPGTRLTVT.

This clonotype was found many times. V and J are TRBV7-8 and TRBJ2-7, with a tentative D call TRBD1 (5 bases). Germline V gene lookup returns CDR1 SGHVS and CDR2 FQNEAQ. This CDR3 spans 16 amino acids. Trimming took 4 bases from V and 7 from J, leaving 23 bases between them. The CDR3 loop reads CASSSRRVGSTREQYF. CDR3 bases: TGTGCCAGCAGCTCCCGCAGGGTCGGCTCTACGAGGGAGCAGTACTTC.

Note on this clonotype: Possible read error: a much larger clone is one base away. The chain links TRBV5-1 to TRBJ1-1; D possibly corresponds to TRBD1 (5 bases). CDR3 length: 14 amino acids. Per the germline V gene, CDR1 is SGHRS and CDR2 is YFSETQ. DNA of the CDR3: TGCGCCAGCAGGGCCGGGACTGGGAACACTGAAGCTTGCTTT. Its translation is CASRAGTGNTEACF.

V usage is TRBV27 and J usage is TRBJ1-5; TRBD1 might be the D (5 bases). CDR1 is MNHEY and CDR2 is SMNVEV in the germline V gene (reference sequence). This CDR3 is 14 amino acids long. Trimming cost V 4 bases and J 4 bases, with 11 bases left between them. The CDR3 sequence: CASSSVRDNQPQHF. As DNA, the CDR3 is TGTGCCAGCAGTTCCGTCAGGGATAATCAGCCCCAGCATTTT.

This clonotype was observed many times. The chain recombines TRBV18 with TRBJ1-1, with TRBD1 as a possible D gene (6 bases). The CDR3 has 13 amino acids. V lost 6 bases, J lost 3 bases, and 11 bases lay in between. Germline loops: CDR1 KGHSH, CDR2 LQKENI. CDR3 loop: CASSQGRDTEAFF. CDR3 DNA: TGTGCCAGCTCTCAGGGGCGCGACACTGAAGCTTTCTTT.

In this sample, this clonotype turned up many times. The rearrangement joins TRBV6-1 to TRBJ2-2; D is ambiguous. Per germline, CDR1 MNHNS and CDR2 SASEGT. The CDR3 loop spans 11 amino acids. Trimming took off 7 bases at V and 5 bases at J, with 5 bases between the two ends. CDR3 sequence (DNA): TGTGCCAGCATGACGACCGGGGAGCTGTTTTTT. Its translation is CASMTTGELFF.

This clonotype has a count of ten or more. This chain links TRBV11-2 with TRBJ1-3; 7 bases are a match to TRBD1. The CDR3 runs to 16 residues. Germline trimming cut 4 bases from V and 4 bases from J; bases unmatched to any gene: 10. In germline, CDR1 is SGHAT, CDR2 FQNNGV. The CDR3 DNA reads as TGTGCCAGCAGCTCCTGGACAGGACGTAGGGGAAACACCATATATTTT. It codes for CASSSWTGRRGNTIYF.

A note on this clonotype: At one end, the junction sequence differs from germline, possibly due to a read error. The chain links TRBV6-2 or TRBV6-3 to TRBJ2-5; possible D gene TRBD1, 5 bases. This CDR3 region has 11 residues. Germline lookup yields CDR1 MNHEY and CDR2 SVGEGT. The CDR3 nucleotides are TGTGCCAGCAGAGGACAAGAGACCGAGTACTTC. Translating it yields CASRGQETEYF.

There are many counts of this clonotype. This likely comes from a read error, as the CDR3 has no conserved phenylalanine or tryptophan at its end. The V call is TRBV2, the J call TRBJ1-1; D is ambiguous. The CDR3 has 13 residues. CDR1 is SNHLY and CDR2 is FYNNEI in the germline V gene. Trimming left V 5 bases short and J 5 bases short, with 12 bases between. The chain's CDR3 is CASSFAVRTEAFS. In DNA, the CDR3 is TGTGCCAGCAGTTTTGCGGTGCGGACTGAAGCTTTCTCT.

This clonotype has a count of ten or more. The chain's CDR3 is CASSEARGDRDTEAFF. In nucleotides, the CDR3 is TGTGCCAGCAGTGAAGCGAGGGGAGACAGGGACACTGAAGCTTTCTTT. The chain couples TRBV6-1 to TRBJ1-1, with 7 bases that match TRBD1. The CDR3 is 16 residues long. Germline V lookup: CDR1 MNHNS, CDR2 SASEGT. V shed 0 bases and J 3 bases; nucleotides not matched to a gene: 7.

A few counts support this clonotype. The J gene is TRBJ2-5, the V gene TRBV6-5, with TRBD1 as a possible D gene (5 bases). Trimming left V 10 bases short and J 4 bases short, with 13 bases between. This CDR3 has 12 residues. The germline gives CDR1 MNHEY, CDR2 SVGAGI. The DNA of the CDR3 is TGTGCCAACCCAACCAGGGCAGAGACCCAGTACTTC. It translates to CANPTRAETQYF.

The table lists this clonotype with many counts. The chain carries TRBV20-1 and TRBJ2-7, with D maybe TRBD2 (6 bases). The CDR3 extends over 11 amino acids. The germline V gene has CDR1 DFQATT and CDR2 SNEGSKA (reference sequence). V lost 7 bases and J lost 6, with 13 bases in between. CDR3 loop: CSVSGGREQYF. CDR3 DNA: TGCAGTGTCAGCGGAGGGCGCGAGCAGTACTTC.

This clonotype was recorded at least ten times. CDR3 sequence: CASSSLSGREQYF. CDR3 nucleotides: TGCGCCAGCAGCTCGCTCTCAGGGCGCGAGCAGTACTTC. The chain recombines TRBV5-1 with TRBJ2-7, with D possibly matching TRBD1 (5 bases). Germline V CDR1 and CDR2: SGHRS, YFSETQ. The CDR3 covers 13 residues. V gave up 3 bases and J gave up 6 bases, with 13 bases separating them.

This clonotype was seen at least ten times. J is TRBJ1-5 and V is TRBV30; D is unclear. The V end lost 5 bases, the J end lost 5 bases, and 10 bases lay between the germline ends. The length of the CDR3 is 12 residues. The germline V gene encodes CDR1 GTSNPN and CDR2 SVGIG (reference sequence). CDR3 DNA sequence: TGTGCCTGGGGCGCGGGCCATCAGCCCCAGCATTTT. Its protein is CAWGAGHQPQHF.

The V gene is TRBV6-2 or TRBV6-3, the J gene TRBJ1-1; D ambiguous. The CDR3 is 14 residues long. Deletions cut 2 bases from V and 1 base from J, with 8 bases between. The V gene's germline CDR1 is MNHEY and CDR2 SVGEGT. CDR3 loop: CASSYAYKNTEAFF. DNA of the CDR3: TGTGCCAGCAGTTACGCCTACAAGAACACTGAAGCTTTCTTT.

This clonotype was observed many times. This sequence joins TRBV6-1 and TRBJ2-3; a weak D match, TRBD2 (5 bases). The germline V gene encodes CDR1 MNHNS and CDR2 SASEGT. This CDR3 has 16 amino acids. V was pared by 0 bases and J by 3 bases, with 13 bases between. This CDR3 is CASSEALGERTDTQYF. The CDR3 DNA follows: TGTGCCAGCAGTGAAGCTCTTGGGGAGAGAACAGATACGCAGTATTTT.

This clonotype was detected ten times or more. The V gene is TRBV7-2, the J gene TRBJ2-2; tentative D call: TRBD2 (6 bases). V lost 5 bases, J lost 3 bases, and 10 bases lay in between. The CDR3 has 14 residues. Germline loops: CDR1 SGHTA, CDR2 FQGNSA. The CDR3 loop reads CASSRERHTGELFF. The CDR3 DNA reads TGTGCCAGCAGCCGGGAGAGGCACACCGGGGAGCTGTTTTTT.

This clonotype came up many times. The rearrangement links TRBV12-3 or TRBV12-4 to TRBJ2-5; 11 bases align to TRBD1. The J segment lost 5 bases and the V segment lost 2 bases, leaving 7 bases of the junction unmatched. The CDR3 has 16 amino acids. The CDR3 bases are TGTGCCAGCAGTTTAACCCGGACAGGGGGCAGGGAGACCCAGTACTTC. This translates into CASSLTRTGGRETQYF.